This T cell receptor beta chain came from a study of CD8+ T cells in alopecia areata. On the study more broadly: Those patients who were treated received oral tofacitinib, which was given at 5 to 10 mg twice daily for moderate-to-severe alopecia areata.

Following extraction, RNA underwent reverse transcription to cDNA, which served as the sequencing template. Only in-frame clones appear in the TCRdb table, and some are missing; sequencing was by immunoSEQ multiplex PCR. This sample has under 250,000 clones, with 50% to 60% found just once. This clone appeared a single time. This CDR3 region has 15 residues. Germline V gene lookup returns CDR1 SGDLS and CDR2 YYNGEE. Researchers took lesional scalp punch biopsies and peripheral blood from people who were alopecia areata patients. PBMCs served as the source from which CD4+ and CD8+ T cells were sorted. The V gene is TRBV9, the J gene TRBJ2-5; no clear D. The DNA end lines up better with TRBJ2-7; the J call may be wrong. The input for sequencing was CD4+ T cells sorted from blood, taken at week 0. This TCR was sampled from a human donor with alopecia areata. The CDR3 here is CASSVDARPAYEQYF. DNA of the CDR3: TGTGCCAGCAGCGTAGATGCCCGACCTGCCTACGAGCAGTACTTC.